These 2 T cell receptor beta chains originate from one sample sequenced in a study of brain metastases from non-small cell lung cancer. TCRdb keeps only in-frame clones here, not all; method: immunoSEQ multiplex PCR. The sample lists roughly 14,000 clones, about 80% occurring once. Sequenced: primary lung tumor tissue. The receptors originated from a donor over 35 with non-small cell lung cancer.

This rearrangement joins TRBV30 to TRBJ1-5, with D hard to call. Germline CDR1 GTSNPN, CDR2 SVGIG (reference sequence). The CDR3 runs to 14 residues. V was cut by 2 bases and J by 4 bases, with 12 bases left in between. The CDR3: CAWSPQQPNQPQHF. CDR3 DNA sequence: TGTGCCTGGAGTCCCCAACAGCCGAATCAGCCCCAGCATTTT.

The chain combines TRBV29-1 with TRBJ2-5; unclear D gene. The length of the CDR3 is 17 residues. Germline loops: CDR1 SQVTM, CDR2 ANQGSEA. Trimming removed 8 bases at V and 2 bases at J, with 27 bases between. CDR3 bases: TGCAGCTTACCCCCCCGGTTGCCCCCTCGACTTCAAGAGACCCAGTACTTC. Translation: CSLPPRLPPRLQETQYF.